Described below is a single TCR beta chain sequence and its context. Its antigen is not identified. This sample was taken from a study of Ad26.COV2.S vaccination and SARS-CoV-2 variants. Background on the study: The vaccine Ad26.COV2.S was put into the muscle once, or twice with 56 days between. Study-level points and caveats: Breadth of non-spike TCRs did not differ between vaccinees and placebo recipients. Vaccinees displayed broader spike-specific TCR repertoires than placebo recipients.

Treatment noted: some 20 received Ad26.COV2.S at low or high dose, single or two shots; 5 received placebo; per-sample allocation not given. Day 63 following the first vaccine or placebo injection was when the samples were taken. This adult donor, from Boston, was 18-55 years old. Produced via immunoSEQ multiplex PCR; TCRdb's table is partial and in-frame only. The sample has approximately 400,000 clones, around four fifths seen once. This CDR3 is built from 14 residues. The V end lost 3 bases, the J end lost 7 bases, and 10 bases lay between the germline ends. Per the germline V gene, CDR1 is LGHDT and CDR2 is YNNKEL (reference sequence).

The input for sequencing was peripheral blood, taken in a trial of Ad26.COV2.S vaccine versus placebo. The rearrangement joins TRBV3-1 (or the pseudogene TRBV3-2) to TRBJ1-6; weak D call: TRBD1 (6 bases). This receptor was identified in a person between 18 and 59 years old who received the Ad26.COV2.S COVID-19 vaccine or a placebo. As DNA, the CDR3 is TGTGCCAGCAGCCAGTCGGACAGCAATTCACCCCTCCACTTT. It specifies CASSQSDSNSPLHF.